This TCR beta chain was identified in a study of blood T cell repertoires in COVID-19. Whole-study context: COVID-19 samples collected from the United States, Italy and Spain covered acute and convalescent phases. PBMCs, B-cell-depleted T cells, or T cells were the source of the cDNA or gDNA that made up the material.

How the authors handled the data: Quantification of nucleated cells was approximated via reference gene primer amplification. Measured with immunoSEQ multiplex PCR; TCRdb has only the in-frame clones, and not every one. V and J calls and clone size are as listed in that table; D and trimming were resolved from the DNA. Found here are nearly 350,000 clones, around 80% of them singletons; the top ten hold approximately 3.1%. Germline V lookup: CDR1 GTSNPN, CDR2 SVGIG (reference sequence). CDR3 length: 15 amino acids. The ends were cut back, 2 bases at V and 1 base at J, with 14 bases in the middle. Sequencing used peripheral blood. The receptor comes from a young man with active or convalescent COVID-19. The rearrangement links TRBV30 to TRBJ1-1, with D possibly being TRBD1 (5 bases). In DNA, the CDR3 is TGTGCCTGGAGTTCAAAGGGACTGGAGAACACTGAAGCTTTCTTT. Its translation is CAWSSKGLENTEAFF.